The rows below give T cell receptor beta chains drawn from one sample of a study of a mutant IDH1 vaccine in newly diagnosed glioma. TCRdb's copy holds only in-frame clones and misses some; the assay was immunoSEQ multiplex PCR. Of about 94,000 clones listed, over 85% are singletons. Their antigens remain unidentified. The sample was PBMCs, taken from a glioma patient whose treatment included an IDH1 peptide vaccine. The source of these receptors is a woman aged 50 to 60 with glioma. The CDR3 runs from the conserved cysteine through the conserved F or W. The D gene is left open where the match is weak. The size field is filled for only some rows; it gives once, few, many or a size class.

once	TRBJ2-5	13	-	TRBV19	CASKRPEQETQYF	TGTGCCAGTAAGAGGCCAGAACAAGAGACCCAGTACTTC
-	TRBJ2-5	18	TRBD1	TRBV28	CASSLRTGLPTGQETQYF	TGTGCCAGCAGTTTAAGGACAGGGCTACCAACGGGTCAAGAGACCCAGTACTTC
-	TRBJ2-1	14	TRBD2	TRBV2	CASISSGSYNEQFF	TGTGCCAGCATTAGTAGCGGGAGCTACAATGAGCAGTTCTTC
-	TRBJ2-1	15	-	TRBV6-1	CASSISRGNYNEQFF	TGTGCCAGCAGTATCTCCCGGGGAAACTACAATGAGCAGTTCTTC
-	TRBJ2-1	16	-	TRBV7-9	CASSSIRGVSYNEQFF	TGTGCCAGCAGTTCCATCAGGGGAGTGTCCTACAATGAGCAGTTCTTC
-	TRBJ2-2	10	-	TRBV30	CAWSVRELFF	TGTGCCTGGAGTGTGAGGGAGCTGTTTTTT
-	TRBJ2-1	17	TRBD2	TRBV2	CASSLYLLALDYNEQFF	TGTGCCAGCAGTCTATACTTACTAGCGCTCGACTACAATGAGCAGTTCTTC
-	TRBJ2-1	12	-	TRBV18	CASSPPRGDSFF	TGTGCCAGCTCACCACCGAGAGGAGACTCCTTCTTC
-	TRBJ1-5	14	-	TRBV11-2	CASSLDLQGQPQHF	TGTGCCAGCAGCTTAGATTTGCAGGGTCAGCCCCAGCATTTT
few	TRBJ1-1	15	-	TRBV30	CAWSVRGGLNTEAFF	TGTGCCTGGAGTGTACGGGGGGGACTGAACACTGAAGCTTTCTTT
-	TRBJ2-2	15	-	TRBV10-2	CASSELESHTGELFF	TGCGCCAGCAGTGAGCTCGAAAGCCACACCGGGGAGCTGTTTTTT
-	TRBJ1-5	18	-	TRBV5-6	CASSQAGTPAEGNQPQHF	TGTGCCAGCAGCCAAGCCGGGACACCGGCCGAGGGCAATCAGCCCCAGCATTTT
-	TRBJ1-4	17	-	TRBV7-9	CASSSVGVVSDNEKLFF	TGTGCCAGCAGCTCAGTGGGAGTCGTCTCCGATAATGAAAAACTGTTTTTT
few	TRBJ1-5	15	-	TRBV27	CASSLDSYSNQPQHF	TGTGCCAGCAGTTTAGACAGTTATAGCAATCAGCCCCAGCATTTT
-	TRBJ1-1	14	-	TRBV7-2	CASSFPFRSPEAFF	TGTGCCAGCAGCTTCCCATTCAGGAGCCCTGAAGCTTTCTTT
-	TRBJ1-6	15	-	TRBV5-4	CASSFRAGDNSPLHF	TGTGCCAGCAGCTTTCGGGCAGGGGATAATTCACCCCTCCACTTT
-	TRBJ2-1	15	TRBD2	TRBV7-9	CASSLALAGEREQFF	TGTGCCAGCAGCTTAGCCCTAGCGGGAGAGAGGGAGCAGTTCTTC
-	TRBJ1-4	16	-	TRBV27	CASSSRTAATNEKLFF	TGTGCCAGCAGTTCCCGGACAGCTGCAACTAATGAAAAACTGTTTTTT
-	TRBJ2-5	14	-	TRBV5-1	CASSLGQVVETQYF	TGCGCCAGCAGCTTGGGGCAGGTTGTAGAGACCCAGTACTTC
-	TRBJ2-7	14	TRBD1	TRBV5-6	CASSLRTGGNEQYF	TGTGCCAGCAGCTTACGGACAGGGGGGAACGAGCAGTACTTC
-	TRBJ1-1	12	-	TRBV10-3	CAISGQDTEAFF	TGTGCCATCAGTGGACAGGACACTGAAGCTTTCTTT
-	TRBJ2-7	13	-	TRBV5-1	CASSLQGINEQYF	TGCGCCAGCAGCTTGCAGGGGATCAACGAGCAGTACTTC
-	TRBJ1-1	15	TRBD1	TRBV14	CASSYADRGITEAFF	TGTGCCAGCAGCTACGCGGACAGGGGGATCACTGAAGCTTTCTTT
few	TRBJ1-1	14	TRBD1	TRBV2	CASAAGGWETEAFF	TGTGCCAGCGCGGCAGGGGGTTGGGAGACTGAAGCTTTCTTT
-	TRBJ2-1	14	-	TRBV28	CASSLAGAVNEQFF	TGTGCCAGCAGTTTAGCGGGCGCGGTTAATGAGCAGTTCTTC
-	TRBJ2-1	15	TRBD2	TRBV28	CASSQTERGHNEQFF	TGTGCCAGCAGCCAGACTGAGCGGGGGCACAATGAGCAGTTCTTC
once	TRBJ1-2	16	TRBD1	TRBV5-4	CASSLDPGQGAYGYTF	TGTGCCAGCAGCTTGGACCCGGGACAGGGGGCCTATGGCTACACCTTC
once	TRBJ1-1	15	-	TRBV5-1	CASSLVGVGNTEAFF	TGCGCCAGCAGCTTGGTTGGGGTCGGGAACACTGAAGCTTTCTTT
-	TRBJ2-2	15	TRBD1	TRBV7-9	CASSPGQGDTGELFF	TGTGCCAGCAGCCCGGGGCAGGGGGACACCGGGGAGCTGTTTTTT
-	TRBJ2-3	12	-	TRBV2	CASSEGPDTQYF	TGTGCCAGCAGTGAAGGTCCTGATACGCAGTATTTT